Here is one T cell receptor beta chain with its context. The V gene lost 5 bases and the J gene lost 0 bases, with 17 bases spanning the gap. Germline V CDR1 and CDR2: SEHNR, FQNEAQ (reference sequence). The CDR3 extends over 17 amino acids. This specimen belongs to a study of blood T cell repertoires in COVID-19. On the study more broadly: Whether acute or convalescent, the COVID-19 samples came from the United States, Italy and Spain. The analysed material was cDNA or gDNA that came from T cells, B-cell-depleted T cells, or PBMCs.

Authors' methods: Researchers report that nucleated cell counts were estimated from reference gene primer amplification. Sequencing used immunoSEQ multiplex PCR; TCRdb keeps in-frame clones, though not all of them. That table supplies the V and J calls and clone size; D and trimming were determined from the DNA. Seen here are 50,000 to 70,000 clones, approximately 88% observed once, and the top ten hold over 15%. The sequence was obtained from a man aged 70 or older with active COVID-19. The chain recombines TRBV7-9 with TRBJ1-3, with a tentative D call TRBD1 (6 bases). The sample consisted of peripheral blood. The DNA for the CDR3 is TGTGCCAGCAGCCGTTACCGACAGGTCCTCTCTGGAAACACCATATATTTT. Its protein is CASSRYRQVLSGNTIYF.